A single sample gave rise to the 4 T cell receptor beta chains below, sequenced in a study of post-analysis software for immune sequencing data. Study results and caveats: TRBV segments more frequent in patients than in controls numbered several and included TRBV5-6, TRBV5-1 and TRBV20-1.

For these TCRs, the target antigens are not known. The TCR beta cDNA libraries carried unique molecular identifiers. TCRdb redid the calling of the PCR reads with MiXCR, one entry per CDR3 protein. This table holds hundreds of thousands of distinct CDR3 sequences, roughly 27% found once. The sample consisted of blood. These receptors were collected from a girl aged 5-17 years with multiple sclerosis.

This clonotype was observed a few times. The genes are TRBV9 and TRBJ2-3; 8 nucleotides agree with TRBD1. Germline lookup yields CDR1 SGDLS and CDR2 YYNGEE. The CDR3 contains 16 residues. Losses at the gene ends were 4 bases for V and 4 bases for J; bases not matched to a gene: 11. CDR3 nucleotide sequence: TGTGCCAGCAGCACCTCGGACAGGGTCAATGCAGATACGCAGTATTTT. It encodes CASSTSDRVNADTQYF.

V usage is TRBV6-1 and J usage is TRBJ2-7; 10 positions match TRBD1. Germline V gene lookup returns CDR1 MNHNS and CDR2 SASEGT. This CDR3 is 14 amino acids long. With V trimmed by 7 bases and J by 3 bases, 6 bases remained unmatched. CDR3 region: CASMGQGLNYEQYF. The CDR3 coding sequence is TGTGCCAGCATGGGACAGGGGCTTAACTACGAGCAGTACTTC.

The chain joins TRBV5-4 to TRBJ1-3; no clear D. Trimming took off 4 bases at V and 4 bases at J, with 3 bases between the two ends. The length of the CDR3 is 11 residues. Germline V gives CDR1 SGHNT, CDR2 YYREEE (reference sequence). In nucleotides, the CDR3 is TGTGCCAGCAGCCGCGGAAACACCATATATTTT. Translated, it gives CASSRGNTIYF.

This clonotype was counted between two and nine times. V usage is TRBV28 and J usage is TRBJ2-7; D gene ambiguous. The V gene lost 2 bases and the J gene lost 2 bases, with 10 bases spanning the gap. Germline CDR1 reads MDHEN; CDR2 reads SYDVKM. The CDR3 sequence is 14 residues long. The CDR3 coding sequence is TGTGCCAGCAGTTTAATCGCGGCAACCTACGAGCAGTACTTC. Translated, it gives CASSLIAATYEQYF.